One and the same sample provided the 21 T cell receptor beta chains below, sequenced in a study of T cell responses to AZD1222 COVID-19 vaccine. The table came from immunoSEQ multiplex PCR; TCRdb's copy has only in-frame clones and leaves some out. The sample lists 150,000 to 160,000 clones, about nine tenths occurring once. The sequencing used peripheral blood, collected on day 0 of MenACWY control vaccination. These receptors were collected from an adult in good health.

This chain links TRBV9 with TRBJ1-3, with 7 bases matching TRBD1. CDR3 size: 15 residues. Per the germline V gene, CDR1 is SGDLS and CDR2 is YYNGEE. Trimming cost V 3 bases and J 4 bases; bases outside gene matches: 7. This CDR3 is CASSGTTGYGNTIYF. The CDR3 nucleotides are TGTGCCAGCAGCGGTACGACAGGGTACGGAAACACCATATATTTT.

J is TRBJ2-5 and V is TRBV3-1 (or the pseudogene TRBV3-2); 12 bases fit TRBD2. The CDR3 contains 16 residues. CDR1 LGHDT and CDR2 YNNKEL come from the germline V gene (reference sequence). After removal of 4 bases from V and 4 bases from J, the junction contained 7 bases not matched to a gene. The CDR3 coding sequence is TGTGCCAGCAGCCGAGGACTAGCGGGAACGGGAGAGACCCAGTACTTC. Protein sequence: CASSRGLAGTGETQYF.

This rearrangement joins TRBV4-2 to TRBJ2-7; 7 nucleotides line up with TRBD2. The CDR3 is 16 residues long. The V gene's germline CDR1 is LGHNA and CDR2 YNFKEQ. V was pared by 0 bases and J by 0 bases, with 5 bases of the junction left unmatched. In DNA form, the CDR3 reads TGTGCCAGCAGCCAAGAGTTGGGCGGGAGCTCCTACGAGCAGTACTTC. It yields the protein CASSQELGGSSYEQYF.

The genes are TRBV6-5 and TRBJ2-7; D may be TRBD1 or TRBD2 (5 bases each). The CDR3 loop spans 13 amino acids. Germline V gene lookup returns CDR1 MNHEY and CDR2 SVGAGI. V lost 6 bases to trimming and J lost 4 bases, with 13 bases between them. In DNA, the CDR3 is TGTGCCAGCAGCCTTCCTGGGGGATACGAGCAGTACGTC. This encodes CASSLPGGYEQYV.

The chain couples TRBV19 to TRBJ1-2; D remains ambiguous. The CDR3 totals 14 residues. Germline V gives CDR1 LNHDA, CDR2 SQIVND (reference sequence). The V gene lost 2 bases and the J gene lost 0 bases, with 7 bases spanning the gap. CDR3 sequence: CASSIYQSNYGYTF. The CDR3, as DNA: TGTGCCAGTAGTATATATCAGTCTAACTATGGCTACACCTTC.

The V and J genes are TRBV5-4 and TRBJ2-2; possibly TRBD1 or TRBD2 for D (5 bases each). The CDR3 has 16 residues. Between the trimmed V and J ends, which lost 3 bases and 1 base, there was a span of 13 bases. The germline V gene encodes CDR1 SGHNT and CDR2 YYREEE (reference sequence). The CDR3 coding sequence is TGTGCCAGCAGCTCCCCGGGACGGATGAACACCGGGGAGCTGTTTTTT. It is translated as CASSSPGRMNTGELFF.

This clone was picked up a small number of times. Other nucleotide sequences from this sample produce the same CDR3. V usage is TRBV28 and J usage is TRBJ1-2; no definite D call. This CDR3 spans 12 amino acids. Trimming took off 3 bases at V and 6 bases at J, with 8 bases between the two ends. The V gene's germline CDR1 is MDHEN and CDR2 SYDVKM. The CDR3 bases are TGTGCCAGCAGTTTTGGCGTCGATGGCTACACCTTC. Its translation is CASSFGVDGYTF.

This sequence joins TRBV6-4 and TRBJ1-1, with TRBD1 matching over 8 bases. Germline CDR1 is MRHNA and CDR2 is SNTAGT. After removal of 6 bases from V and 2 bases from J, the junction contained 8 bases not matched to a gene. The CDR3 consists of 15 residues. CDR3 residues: CASRRTGNPNTEAFF. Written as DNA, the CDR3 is TGTGCCAGCAGGCGGACAGGGAATCCAAACACTGAAGCTTTCTTT.

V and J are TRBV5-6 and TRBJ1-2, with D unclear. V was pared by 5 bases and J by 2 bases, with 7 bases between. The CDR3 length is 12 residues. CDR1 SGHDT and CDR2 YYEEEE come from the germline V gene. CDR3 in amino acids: CASSDNNYGYTF. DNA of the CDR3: TGTGCCAGCAGTGACAACAACTATGGCTACACCTTC.

CDR3 in DNA: TGTGCCAGCAGCCTGGTGAGGGAAATTTATGGAAACACCATATATTTT. Its translation: CASSLVREIYGNTIYF. This chain uses TRBV7-9 with TRBJ1-3; D remains unclear. This CDR3 is built from 16 residues. V shed 5 bases and J shed 3 bases, with 17 bases lying between them. The V gene's germline CDR1 is SEHNR and CDR2 FQNEAQ (reference sequence). Full variable domain (outside the CDR3, taken from reference TRBV7-9 and TRBJ1-3): DTGVSQNPRHKITKRGQNVTFRCDPISEHNRLYWYRQTLGQGPEFLTYFQNEAQLEKSRLLSDRFSAERPKGSFSTLEIQRTEQGDSAMYLCASSLVREIYGNTIYFGEGSWLTVV.

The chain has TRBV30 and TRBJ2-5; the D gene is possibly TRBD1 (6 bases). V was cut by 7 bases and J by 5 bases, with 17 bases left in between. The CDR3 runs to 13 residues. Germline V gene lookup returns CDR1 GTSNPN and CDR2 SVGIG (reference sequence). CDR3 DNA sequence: TGTGCCTCCGGGACACCCCCTTGGGAGACCCAGTACTTC. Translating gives CASGTPPWETQYF.

The CDR3 here is CASRRSGAHYGYTF. The CDR3 DNA follows: TGTGCCAGCAGACGATCAGGGGCCCACTATGGCTACACCTTC. V and J are TRBV3-1 (or the pseudogene TRBV3-2) and TRBJ1-2, with a tentative D call TRBD1 (6 bases). The CDR3 loop spans 14 amino acids. Trimming stripped 6 bases from V and 3 bases from J, with 14 bases between. Looked up from germline, CDR1 is LGHDT and CDR2 is YNNKEL (reference sequence).

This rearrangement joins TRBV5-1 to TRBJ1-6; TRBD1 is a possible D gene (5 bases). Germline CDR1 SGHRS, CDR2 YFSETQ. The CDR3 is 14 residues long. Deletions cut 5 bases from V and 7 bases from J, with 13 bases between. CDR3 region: CASRGEWGNSPLHF. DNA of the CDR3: TGCGCCAGCAGAGGGGAGTGGGGCAATTCACCCCTCCACTTT.

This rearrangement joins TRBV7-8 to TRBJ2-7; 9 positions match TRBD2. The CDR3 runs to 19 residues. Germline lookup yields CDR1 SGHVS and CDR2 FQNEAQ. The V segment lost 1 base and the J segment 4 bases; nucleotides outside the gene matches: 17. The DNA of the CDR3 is TGTGCCAGCAGCTTAGAGTCGAGGAGTAGCGGGGGTCGAGGGTACGAGCAGTACGTC. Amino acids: CASSLESRSSGGRGYEQYV.

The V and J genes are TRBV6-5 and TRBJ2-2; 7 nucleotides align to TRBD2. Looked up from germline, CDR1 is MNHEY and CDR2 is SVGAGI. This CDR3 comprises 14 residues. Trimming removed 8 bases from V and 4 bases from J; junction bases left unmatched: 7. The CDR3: CASGGSSRTGELFF. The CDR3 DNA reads TGTGCCAGCGGCGGGAGTAGCCGCACCGGGGAGCTGTTTTTT.

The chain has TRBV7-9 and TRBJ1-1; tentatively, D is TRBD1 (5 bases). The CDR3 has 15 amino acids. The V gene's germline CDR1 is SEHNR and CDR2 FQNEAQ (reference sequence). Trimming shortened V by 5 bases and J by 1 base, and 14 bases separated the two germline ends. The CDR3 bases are TGTGCCAGCAGCCCACGGCGAGGGACGAACACTGAAGCTTTCTTT. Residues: CASSPRRGTNTEAFF.

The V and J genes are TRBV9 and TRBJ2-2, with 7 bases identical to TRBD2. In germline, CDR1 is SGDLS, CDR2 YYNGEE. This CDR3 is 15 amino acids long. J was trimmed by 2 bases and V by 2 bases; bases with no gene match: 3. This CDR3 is CASSVTSQNTGELFF. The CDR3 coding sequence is TGTGCCAGCAGCGTGACTAGCCAAAACACCGGGGAGCTGTTTTTT.

CDR3: CASSLGRESSGNTIYF. In nucleotides, the CDR3 is TGTGCCAGCAGCTTAGGCAGAGAGAGCTCTGGAAACACCATATATTTT. The rearrangement links TRBV7-2 to TRBJ1-3; D uncertain. In germline, CDR1 is SGHTA, CDR2 FQGNSA. The CDR3 consists of 16 residues. The V end lost 1 base, the J end lost 0 bases, and 10 bases lay between the germline ends.

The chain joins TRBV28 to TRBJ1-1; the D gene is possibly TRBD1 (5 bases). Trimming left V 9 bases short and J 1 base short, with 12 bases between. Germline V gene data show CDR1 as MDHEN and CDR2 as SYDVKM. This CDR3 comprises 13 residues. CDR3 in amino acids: CASGTGGNTEAFF. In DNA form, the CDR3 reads TGTGCCAGTGGGACGGGGGGGAACACTGAAGCTTTCTTT.

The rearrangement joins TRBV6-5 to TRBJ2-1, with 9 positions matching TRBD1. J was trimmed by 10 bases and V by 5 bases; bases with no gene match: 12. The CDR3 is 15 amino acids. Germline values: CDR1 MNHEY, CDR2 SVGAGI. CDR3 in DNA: TGTGCCAGCAGTCCCGGGACAGGGAGGTTTGGCGAGCAGTTCTTC. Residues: CASSPGTGRFGEQFF.

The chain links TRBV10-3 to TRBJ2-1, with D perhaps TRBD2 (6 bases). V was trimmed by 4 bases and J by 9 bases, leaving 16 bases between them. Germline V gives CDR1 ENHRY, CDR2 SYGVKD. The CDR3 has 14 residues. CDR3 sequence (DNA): TGTGCCATCAGTGGAGTTGGAGGGGATCGTGAGCAGTTCTTC. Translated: CAISGVGGDREQFF.